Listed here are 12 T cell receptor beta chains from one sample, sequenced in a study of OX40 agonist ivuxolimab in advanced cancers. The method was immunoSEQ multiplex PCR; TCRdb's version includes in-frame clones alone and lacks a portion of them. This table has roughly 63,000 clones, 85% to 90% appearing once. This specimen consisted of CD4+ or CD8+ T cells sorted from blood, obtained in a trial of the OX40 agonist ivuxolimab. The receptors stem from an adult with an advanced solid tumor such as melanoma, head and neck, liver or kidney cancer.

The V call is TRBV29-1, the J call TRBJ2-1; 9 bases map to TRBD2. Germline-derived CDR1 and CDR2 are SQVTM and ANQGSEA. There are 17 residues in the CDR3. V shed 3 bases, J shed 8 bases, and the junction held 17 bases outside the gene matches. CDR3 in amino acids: CSVDVSLAGGPSDEQFF. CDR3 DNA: TGCAGCGTTGACGTCTCTCTCGCGGGAGGGCCTAGCGATGAGCAGTTCTTC.

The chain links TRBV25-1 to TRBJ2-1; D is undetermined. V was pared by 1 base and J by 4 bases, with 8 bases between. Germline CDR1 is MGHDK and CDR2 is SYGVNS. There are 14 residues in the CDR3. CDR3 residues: CASSELLQYNEQFF. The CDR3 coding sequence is TGTGCCAGCAGTGAATTGCTCCAGTACAATGAGCAGTTCTTC.

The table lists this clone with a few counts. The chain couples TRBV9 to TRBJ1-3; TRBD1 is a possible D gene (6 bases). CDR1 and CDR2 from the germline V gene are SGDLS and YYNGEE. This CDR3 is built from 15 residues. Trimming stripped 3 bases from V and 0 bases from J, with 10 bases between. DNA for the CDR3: TGTGCCAGCAGCGAAGGGGGTTACTCTGGAAACACCATATATTTT. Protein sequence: CASSEGGYSGNTIYF.

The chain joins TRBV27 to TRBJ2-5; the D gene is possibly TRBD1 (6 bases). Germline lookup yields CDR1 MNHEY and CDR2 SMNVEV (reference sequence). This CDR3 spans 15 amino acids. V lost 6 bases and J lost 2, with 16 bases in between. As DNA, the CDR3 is TGTGCCAGCAGAAGGACAGACCAGAAACAAGAGACCCAGTACTTC. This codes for CASRRTDQKQETQYF.

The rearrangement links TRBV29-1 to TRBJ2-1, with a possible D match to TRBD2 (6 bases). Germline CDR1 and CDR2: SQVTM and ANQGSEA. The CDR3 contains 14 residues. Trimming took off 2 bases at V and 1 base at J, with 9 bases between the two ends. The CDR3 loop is CSVERGASYNEQFF. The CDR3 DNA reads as TGCAGCGTTGAACGCGGGGCATCCTACAATGAGCAGTTCTTC.

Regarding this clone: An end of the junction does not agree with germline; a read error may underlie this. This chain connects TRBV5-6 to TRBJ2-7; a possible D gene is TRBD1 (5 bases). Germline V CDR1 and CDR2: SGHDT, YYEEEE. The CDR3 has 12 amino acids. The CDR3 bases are TGTGCCAGCAGCTTCGGATCAGGGCGCGATTGGTTC. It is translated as CASSFGSGRDWF.

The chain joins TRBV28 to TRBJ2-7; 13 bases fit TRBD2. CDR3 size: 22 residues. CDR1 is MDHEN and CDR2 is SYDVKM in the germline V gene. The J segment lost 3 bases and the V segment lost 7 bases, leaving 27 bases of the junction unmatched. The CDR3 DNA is TGTGCCAGCAAGACGGCCGGACTAGCGGGAGTTGGGACCGTAGGGGCCTACTACGAGCAGTACTTC. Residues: CASKTAGLAGVGTVGAYYEQYF.

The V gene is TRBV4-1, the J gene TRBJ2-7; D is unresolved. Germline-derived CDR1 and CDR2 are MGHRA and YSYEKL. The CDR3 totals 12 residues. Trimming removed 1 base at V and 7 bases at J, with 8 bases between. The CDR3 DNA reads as TGCGCCAGCAGCCAAGTCTTCAGGGAGCAGTACTTC. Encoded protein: CASSQVFREQYF.

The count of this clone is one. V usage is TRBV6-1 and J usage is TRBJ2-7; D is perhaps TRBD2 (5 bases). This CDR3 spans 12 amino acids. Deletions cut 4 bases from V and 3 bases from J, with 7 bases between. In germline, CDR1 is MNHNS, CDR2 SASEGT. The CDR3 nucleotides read TGTGCCAGCAGTGGAGGGAGCTACGAGCAGTACTTC. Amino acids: CASSGGSYEQYF.

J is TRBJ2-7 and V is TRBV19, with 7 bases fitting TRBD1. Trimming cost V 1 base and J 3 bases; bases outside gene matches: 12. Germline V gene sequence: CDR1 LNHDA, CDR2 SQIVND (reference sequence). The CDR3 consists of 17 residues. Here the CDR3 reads CASSIAPSTGTIYEQYF. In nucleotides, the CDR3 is TGTGCCAGTAGTATAGCCCCCTCGACAGGGACGATCTACGAGCAGTACTTC.

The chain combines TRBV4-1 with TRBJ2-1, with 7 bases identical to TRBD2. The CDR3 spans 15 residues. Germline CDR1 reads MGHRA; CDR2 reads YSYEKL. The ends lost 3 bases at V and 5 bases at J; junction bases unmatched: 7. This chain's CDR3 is CASSHRLARNNEQFF. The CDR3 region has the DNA TGCGCCAGCAGCCATCGACTAGCACGAAACAATGAGCAGTTCTTC.

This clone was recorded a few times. CDR3 sequence: CASSFRDPNSPLHF. The CDR3 DNA follows: TGTGCCAGCAGCTTCCGGGACCCTAATTCACCCCTCCACTTT. This chain links TRBV13 with TRBJ1-6; weak D call: TRBD1 (5 bases). Trimming removed 3 bases at V and 6 bases at J, with 9 bases between. The CDR3 covers 14 residues. The germline CDR1 and CDR2 sequences are PRHDT and FYEKMQ (reference sequence).